Shown below are 12 T cell receptor beta chains from a single sample sequenced in a study of tissue T cells after allogeneic stem cell transplantation. Method: immunoSEQ multiplex PCR; TCRdb's copy keeps in-frame clones and lacks some. The repertoire has 6,500 to 7,000 clones, 50% of them found once; the top ten carry 3.8%. Specified time point: mouse harvest day 7 after allogeneic transplant. Tail vein injection delivered 10^7 T-cell-depleted bone marrow cells and 10^6 splenic CD5+ T cells. The sequenced sample consisted of gut tissue. These receptors all stem from a female BALB/c mouse given C57BL/6 T cells with graft-versus-host disease after an allogeneic hematopoietic cell transplant.

A few counts support this clone. Gene names denote mouse genes. From the germline J gene comes the end of the CDR3, since the read stops 1 residue before it. The rearrangement uses TRBV3 and TRBJ2-4, with 11 bases lining up with TRBD2. Germline V gives CDR1 SNHLY, CDR2 FYNGKV (reference sequence). V gave up 5 bases and J gave up 4 bases; unmatched junction bases: 2. CDR3 length: 14 residues. CDR3 bases read: TGTGCCAGCAGCGGGGGACTGGGGGAAAACACCTTGTAC. It codes for CASSGGLGENTLY. The whole CDR3 sequence is CASSGGLGENTLYF. The full variable domain, with the rest looked up from reference TRBV3 and TRBJ2-4, is GPKVLQIPSHQIIDMGQMVTLNCDPVSNHLYFYWYKQILGQQMEFLVNFYNGKVMEKSKLFKDQFSVERPDGSYFTLKIQPTALEDSAVYFCASSGGLGENTLYFGAGTRLSVL.

About this clone itself: Germline and genes here are mouse. The missing CDR3 end, 1 residue past where the read stops, is filled in from the germline J gene. This chain links TRBV26 with TRBJ2-7; the match to TRBD1 covers 7 bases. The CDR3 length is 15 residues. Germline lookup yields CDR1 KGHPV and CDR2 FQNQEV (reference sequence). V lost 3 bases and J lost 0; bases outside the gene matches: 5. This chain's CDR3 is CASSLRTGSSYEQYF. CDR3 DNA, as far as it was read: TGTGCCAGCAGTCTTCGGACAGGTTCCTCCTATGAACAGTAC.

On this clone itself: Any gene name here is a mouse gene name. From the germline J gene comes the end of the CDR3, since the read stops 1 residue before it. V usage is TRBV26 and J usage is TRBJ2-3; 10 bases fit TRBD2. Germline V gene data show CDR1 as KGHPV and CDR2 as FQNQEV (reference sequence). After removal of 5 bases from V and 3 bases from J, the junction contained 5 bases not matched to a gene. The CDR3 spans 15 residues. The covered CDR3 bases are TGTGCCAGCAGTTTGGGACTGGGGCGGGCAGAAACGCTGTAT. This codes for CASSLGLGRAETLY. The complete CDR3 protein is CASSLGLGRAETLYF.

As regards this clone: Gene labels here are mouse ones. The read falls 1 residue short of the CDR3 end, and the missing part is taken from the germline J gene. The V call is TRBV26, the J call TRBJ1-2, with 7 bases matching TRBD1. Germline trimming cut 6 bases from V and 0 bases from J; bases unmatched to any gene: 4. Germline CDR1 reads KGHPV; CDR2 reads FQNQEV (reference sequence). The CDR3 spans 14 residues. The CDR3 here is CASSLQGANSDYTF. The covered CDR3 bases are TGTGCCAGCAGCCTGCAGGGGGCAAACTCCGACTACACC. The full variable domain, its missing parts supplied by reference TRBV26 and TRBJ1-2, is NSKVIQTPRYLVKGQGQKAKMRCIPEKGHPVVFWYQQNKNNEFKFLINFQNQEVLQQIDMTEKRFSAECPSNSPCSLEIQSSEAGDSALYLCASSLQGANSDYTFGSGTRLLVI.

The sample holds a few counts of this clone. These gene names are mouse names. The observed sequence ends 1 residue before the CDR3 terminus, with the missing tail filled in from the germline J gene. The chain carries TRBV13-2 and TRBJ2-7; D uncertain. The germline CDR1 and CDR2 sequences are NNHNN and SYGAGS (reference sequence). This CDR3 contains 11 residues. V lost 1 base to trimming and J lost 3 bases, with 2 bases between them. The CDR3 bases that were read are TGTGCCAGCGGTGATCTCTATGAACAGTAC. It encodes CASGDLYEQY. In full, the CDR3 is CASGDLYEQYF.

For this clone: Gene names are the mouse ones. Coverage ceases 1 residue before the CDR3 finishes, and the germline J gene fills in the end. V is TRBV16 and J is TRBJ1-1; tentative D call: TRBD1 (5 bases). The CDR3 runs to 14 residues. V lost 1 base and J 0 bases, leaving 6 bases between the germline ends. The germline V gene encodes CDR1 SGHSA and CDR2 FRNQAP. The CDR3 DNA, read in part, is TGTGCAAGCAGCTTAGGGACAACAAACACAGAAGTCTTC. As protein: CASSLGTTNTEVF. The complete CDR3 sequence is CASSLGTTNTEVFF.

Comments on this clone: These gene names are mouse names. CDR3 DNA, as far as it was read: TGTGCCAGCAGTTCACAGGGGGCGGATGAACAGTAC. Protein sequence: CASSSQGADEQY. The entire CDR3 reads CASSSQGADEQYF. The V gene is TRBV13-1, the J gene TRBJ2-7; the match to TRBD1 covers 9 bases. The read halts 1 residue ahead of the CDR3 end, with the missing end drawn from the germline J gene. Germline CDR1 is NSHNY and CDR2 is SYGAGN. After removal of 4 bases from V and 5 bases from J, the junction contained 4 bases not matched to a gene. This CDR3 contains 13 residues.

This clone is deemed large. Mouse gene names and germline throughout. The DNA ends 1 residue before the CDR3 does, and the rest of the CDR3 is filled in from the germline J gene. The chain recombines TRBV13-2 with TRBJ2-7; TRBD2 agrees at 8 bases. J lost 5 bases, V lost 9 bases, and 1 base had no gene match. CDR1 is NNHNN and CDR2 is SYGAGS in the germline V gene (reference sequence). The length of the CDR3 is 10 residues. Partial CDR3 DNA: TGTGCCAAACTGGGGGATGAACAGTAC. It specifies CAKLGDEQY. The CDR3, in full, reads CAKLGDEQYF.

This clone was observed a few times. Each gene name is a mouse one. The CDR3 is cut off 1 residue early in the read; its end comes from the germline J gene. This chain connects TRBV26 to TRBJ1-1; D not resolved. V lost 3 bases, J lost 1 base, and 6 bases lay in between. This CDR3 has 13 residues. CDR1 is KGHPV and CDR2 is FQNQEV in the germline V gene (reference sequence). The sequenced CDR3 bases are TGTGCCAGCAGTCTTCCGGGAAACACAGAAGTCTTC. Protein product: CASSLPGNTEVF. The entire CDR3 reads CASSLPGNTEVFF. Together with reference TRBV26 and TRBJ1-1, the CDR3 gives the full variable domain: NSKVIQTPRYLVKGQGQKAKMRCIPEKGHPVVFWYQQNKNNEFKFLINFQNQEVLQQIDMTEKRFSAECPSNSPCSLEIQSSEAGDSALYLCASSLPGNTEVFFGKGTRLTVV.

A note on this clone: Gene labels here are mouse ones. The read is 1 residue too short to cover the CDR3 end, so that end is filled in from the germline J gene. The rearrangement uses TRBV26 and TRBJ1-2, with 8 nucleotides matching TRBD1. Trimming took 2 bases from V and 2 from J; bases not matched to a gene: 1. This CDR3 region has 14 residues. CDR1 and CDR2 (germline): KGHPV, FQNQEV (reference sequence). The CDR3 is CASSLAGGNSDYTF. Incomplete CDR3 DNA: TGTGCCAGCAGTCTGGCAGGGGGCAACTCCGACTACACC.

Details on this clone: Gene names and germline refer to mouse. Read data end 1 residue before the CDR3 end; the end is taken from the germline J gene. The rearrangement uses TRBV26 and TRBJ1-1, with D possibly being TRBD1 (5 bases). The CDR3 consists of 13 residues. Germline V lookup: CDR1 KGHPV, CDR2 FQNQEV (reference sequence). V lost 6 bases, J lost 3 bases, and 11 bases lay in between. The CDR3: CASSPQGHTEVFF. The CDR3 bases that were read are TGTGCCAGCAGCCCTCAGGGCCACACAGAAGTCTTC.

This clone occurred once. Gene names and germline match the mouse. Other nucleotide sequences in the sample specify the same CDR3. CDR3 sequence: CASSRQANTEVFF. Partial CDR3 DNA: TGTGCCAGCAGCCGACAAGCAAACACAGAAGTCTTC. The chain carries TRBV26 and TRBJ1-1; no definite D call. Coverage ceases 1 residue before the CDR3 finishes, and the germline J gene fills in the end. The CDR3 totals 13 residues. Germline CDR1 KGHPV, CDR2 FQNQEV (reference sequence). Trimming left V 6 bases short and J 0 bases short, with 8 bases between.